These 21 T cell receptor beta chains originate from one sample sequenced in a study of shared clonotypes between healthy human individuals. Data came from immunoSEQ multiplex PCR; TCRdb stores just in-frame clones and leaves some out. Altogether over a million clones are present, around 98% being singletons, with the ten largest covering about 0.42%. Source material: naive CD4+ T cells sorted from blood. Sample subset: CD45RA+ positively selected. The source of these receptors is a man aged 25-40 years in good health.

The chain carries TRBV10-1 and TRBJ2-1; possibly TRBD1 for D (6 bases). The CDR3 runs 14 residues. Trimming stripped 6 bases from V and 9 bases from J, with 18 bases between. CDR1 is WNHNN, CDR2 SYGVQD, per germline (reference sequence). The chain's CDR3 is CASRSRQAASEQFF. The CDR3 nucleotides read TGCGCCAGCAGGTCCCGACAGGCGGCCAGTGAGCAGTTCTTC.

This clone is a singleton in its sample. This rearrangement joins TRBV7-8 to TRBJ2-2; TRBD2 aligns across 8 bases. Germline V gene sequence: CDR1 SGHVS, CDR2 FQNEAQ. After removal of 6 bases from V and 6 bases from J, the junction contained 15 bases not matched to a gene. This CDR3 region has 17 residues. This chain's CDR3 is CASSSQRLAIYSGELFF. For the CDR3, the DNA is TGTGCCAGCAGTTCCCAACGACTAGCGATATATTCCGGGGAGCTGTTTTTT.

The CDR3 protein is CASRYLAGGPYEQYF. Here the CDR3 DNA reads TGCGCCAGCAGGTATCTAGCGGGAGGTCCCTACGAGCAGTACTTC. The chain joins TRBV4-1 to TRBJ2-7; the match to TRBD2 covers 11 bases. Germline lookup yields CDR1 MGHRA and CDR2 YSYEKL. CDR3 size: 15 residues. J was trimmed by 2 bases and V by 6 bases; bases with no gene match: 6.

This chain joins TRBV5-6 and TRBJ1-1; a weak D match, TRBD1 (5 bases). Germline V gene lookup returns CDR1 SGHDT and CDR2 YYEEEE. Trimming left V 4 bases short and J 4 bases short, with 11 bases between. This CDR3 contains 13 residues. The CDR3 reads CASSKTRGTEAFF. The CDR3 DNA is TGTGCCAGCAGCAAAACTAGGGGCACTGAAGCTTTCTTT.

The chain carries TRBV19 and TRBJ2-3, with no clear D. The CDR3 consists of 14 residues. V was trimmed by 4 bases and J by 2 bases, leaving 10 bases between them. Germline lookup yields CDR1 LNHDA and CDR2 SQIVND (reference sequence). DNA of the CDR3: TGTGCCAGTAGTACTGGGCTCACCACAGATACGCAGTATTTT. It codes for CASSTGLTTDTQYF.

V and J are TRBV9 and TRBJ2-3; weak D call: TRBD1 (6 bases). The CDR3 loop spans 15 amino acids. Germline V gives CDR1 SGDLS, CDR2 YYNGEE. V was cut by 0 bases and J by 11 bases, with 19 bases left in between. The CDR3 region has the DNA TGTGCCAGCAGCGTAGCTGGGGGACCAGGGGTAGGGCAGTATTTT. This translates into CASSVAGGPGVGQYF.

The chain combines TRBV5-1 with TRBJ2-7; 7 bases are shared with TRBD1. Looked up from germline, CDR1 is SGHRS and CDR2 is YFSETQ. J gave up 6 bases and V 0 bases, and 6 bases lay outside the gene matches. This CDR3 has 14 amino acids. CDR3 nucleotides: TGCGCCAGCAGCTTGGCAAACAGGGGAGTCGAGCAGTACTTC. Translating gives CASSLANRGVEQYF.

The V and J genes are TRBV6-5 and TRBJ2-2; no clear D gene. Trimming left V 1 base short and J 4 bases short, with 4 bases between. Per the germline V gene, CDR1 is MNHEY and CDR2 is SVGAGI. CDR3 length: 13 amino acids. The CDR3 region is CASSYFSTGELFF. The CDR3 nucleotides read TGTGCCAGCAGTTACTTCTCCACCGGGGAGCTGTTTTTT.

The CDR3 reads CASSFRDKQETQYF. The CDR3 DNA reads TGTGCCAGCAGTTTCCGGGACAAACAAGAGACCCAGTACTTC. This chain links TRBV6-5 with TRBJ2-5; TRBD1 might be the D (6 bases). CDR1 is MNHEY and CDR2 is SVGAGI in the germline V gene. The ends were cut back, 4 bases at V and 2 bases at J, with 11 bases in the middle. CDR3 length: 14 residues.

The chain carries TRBV21-1 and TRBJ2-7; the listed D gene, TRBD2, was not tested against the DNA. TRBV21-1 is classified as a pseudogene. The CDR3 loop spans 14 amino acids. CDR3 sequence: CASSRTSGSYEQYF. The CDR3 region has the DNA TGTGCCAGCAGCAGGACTAGCGGCTCCTACGAGCAGTACTTC.

The chain has TRBV28 and TRBJ2-3, with 11 nucleotides matching TRBD1. The CDR3 loop spans 17 amino acids. The V gene's germline CDR1 is MDHEN and CDR2 SYDVKM. The V gene end was trimmed by 8 bases and the J gene end by 4 bases; junction bases not matched to a gene: 14. CDR3 coding DNA: TGTGCCAGCGTGGGGACAGGGGGATTTATAAGGCCAGATACGCAGTATTTT. Its translation: CASVGTGGFIRPDTQYF. Based on the CDR3 plus reference TRBV28 and TRBJ2-3, the full variable domain is DVKVTQSSRYLVKRTGEKVFLECVQDMDHENMFWYRQDPGLGLRLIYFSYDVKMKEKGDIPEGYSVSREKKERFSLILESASTNQTSMYLCASVGTGGFIRPDTQYFGPGTRLTVL.

This clone has only one observation. V is TRBV11-2 and J is TRBJ2-7; D not resolved. V shed 5 bases and J shed 3 bases, with 11 bases lying between them. Germline V gene sequence: CDR1 SGHAT, CDR2 FQNNGV. This CDR3 is built from 13 residues. CDR3 sequence: CASSPRVLYEQYF. The CDR3, as DNA: TGTGCCAGCAGCCCCCGGGTCCTCTACGAGCAGTACTTC.

The chain recombines TRBV10-2 with TRBJ2-7; 8 nucleotides match TRBD2. This CDR3 comprises 15 residues. In germline, CDR1 is WSHSY, CDR2 SAAADI. The junction had 9 bases not matched to a gene; V was cut back by 6 bases and J by 2 bases. The CDR3 sequence: CASRDPGTRAYEQYF. The CDR3, as DNA: TGCGCCAGCAGAGATCCCGGGACTAGAGCCTACGAGCAGTACTTC.

The DNA for the CDR3 is TGTGCCAGCAGCGTTGGGTGGGGGCATGGCTACACCTTC. It encodes CASSVGWGHGYTF. V gene TRBV9 combines with J gene TRBJ1-2, with D perhaps matching TRBD1 (6 bases). Germline CDR1 is SGDLS and CDR2 is YYNGEE. Trimming left V 2 bases short and J 6 bases short, with 11 bases between. The CDR3 consists of 13 residues.

As DNA, the CDR3 is TGTGCCAGCAGCTTACGAGACAGGGTAAACACCGGGGAGCTGTTTTTT. Its translation: CASSLRDRVNTGELFF. The gene calls are TRBV7-6 and TRBJ2-2; 7 bases are shared with TRBD1. The CDR3 runs to 16 residues. V lost 2 bases, J lost 2 bases, and 5 bases stayed unmatched. Germline CDR1 and CDR2: SGHVS and FNYEAQ.

The genes are TRBV10-2 and TRBJ2-1; 10 bases are a match to TRBD2. This CDR3 has 15 residues. CDR1 and CDR2 (germline): WSHSY, SAAADI. Unmatched junction bases numbered 3, after V lost 4 bases and J lost 3 bases. For the CDR3, the DNA is TGCGCCAGCAGTGTGCTAGCGGGAGACTACAATGAGCAGTTCTTC. Residues: CASSVLAGDYNEQFF.

V usage is TRBV27 and J usage is TRBJ1-2, with D unclear. The CDR3 contains 13 residues. V gave up 2 bases and J gave up 1 base, with 5 bases separating them. The germline CDR1 and CDR2 sequences are MNHEY and SMNVEV (reference sequence). CDR3 sequence reads: CASSLSLNYGYTF. The CDR3 DNA sequence: TGTGCCAGCAGTTTAAGCCTTAACTATGGCTACACCTTC.

The CDR3: CASGTSGTYEQYF. CDR3 bases: TGTGCCAGCGGGACTAGCGGAACCTACGAGCAGTACTTC. V usage is TRBV15 and J usage is TRBJ2-7; 11 bases line up with TRBD2. Unmatched junction bases numbered 4, after V lost 10 bases and J lost 2 bases. The CDR3 consists of 13 residues. Per the germline V gene, CDR1 is LNHNV and CDR2 is YYDKDF (reference sequence).

The CDR3 DNA follows: TGTGCCAGCAGCTTACCACCCAGTAACTATGGCTACACCTTC. Amino acids: CASSLPPSNYGYTF. The V gene is TRBV7-9, the J gene TRBJ1-2; D remains unclear. V was shortened by 2 bases and J by 1 base, with 8 bases between the two germline ends. CDR3 length: 14 amino acids. Germline loops: CDR1 SEHNR, CDR2 FQNEAQ (reference sequence). The full variable domain, completed using reference TRBV7-9 and TRBJ1-2, is DTGVSQNPRHKITKRGQNVTFRCDPISEHNRLYWYRQTLGQGPEFLTYFQNEAQLEKSRLLSDRFSAERPKGSFSTLEIQRTEQGDSAMYLCASSLPPSNYGYTFGSGTRLTVV.

The gene calls are TRBV30 and TRBJ1-2, with D perhaps TRBD1 (6 bases). Between the trimmed V and J ends, which lost 4 bases and 5 bases, there was a span of 20 bases. CDR1 and CDR2 (germline): GTSNPN, SVGIG (reference sequence). The CDR3 contains 15 residues. The DNA for the CDR3 is TGTGCCTGGATTTTTAAGGGGGGCATACGGTATGGCTACACCTTC. It yields the protein CAWIFKGGIRYGYTF. Full variable domain (missing parts from reference TRBV30 and TRBJ1-2): SQTIHQWPATLVQPVGSPLSLECTVEGTSNPNLYWYRQAAGRGLQLLFYSVGIGQISSEVPQNLSASRPQDRQFILSSKKLLLSDSGFYLCAWIFKGGIRYGYTFGSGTRLTVV.

As to this clone: This same CDR3 is encoded by further DNA sequences in the sample. The chain recombines TRBV7-2 with TRBJ2-1; unclear D gene. The germline V gene encodes CDR1 SGHTA and CDR2 FQGNSA. Trimming took off 6 bases at V and 7 bases at J, with 10 bases between the two ends. The CDR3 length is 12 residues. Here the CDR3 reads CASSPPLNEQFF. The DNA of the CDR3 is TGTGCCAGCAGTCCACCGCTAAATGAGCAGTTCTTC.